What follows is one TCR beta chain and its context. No antigen is known for it. Preparing the TCRbeta library involved the use of unique molecular identifiers. TCRdb called the PCR reads again in MiXCR, with one record for every CDR3 protein. The repertoire has about 90,000 distinct CDR3 sequences, roughly a sixth of them found once; the top ten carry roughly 21%. These data come from a study of T-cell reconstitution after alpha-beta-depleted transplantation in children. Findings and caveats of the study: The origin of high day-60 TCRbeta diversity in some patients lay in surviving recipient T cells and thymic progenitors. Expanded graft clones numbering several hundred reportedly gave rise to alpha-beta T cells about two months after transplant. Hyperexpanded clones declined; after one year, newly produced T cells mostly supplied diversity.

The length of the CDR3 is 14 residues. Germline V gene sequence: CDR1 SEHNR, CDR2 FQNEAQ (reference sequence). With 2 bases removed from V and 7 bases from J, the gap between germline ends came to 12 bases. The clonotype comes from a male patient between 2 and 9 years old who had a stem cell transplant for acute lymphoblastic leukemia, so the T cells may come from the graft donor. The chain employs TRBV7-9 and TRBJ1-5; possibly TRBD1 for D (6 bases). The sequencing here drew on PBMCs, mostly from graft donor cells, taken 180 days after TCRalphabeta/CD19-depleted stem cell transplant. CDR3 bases: TGTGCCAGCAGCTTACAGGGGAGAGGCCAGCCCCAGCATTTT. Protein product: CASSLQGRGQPQHF.